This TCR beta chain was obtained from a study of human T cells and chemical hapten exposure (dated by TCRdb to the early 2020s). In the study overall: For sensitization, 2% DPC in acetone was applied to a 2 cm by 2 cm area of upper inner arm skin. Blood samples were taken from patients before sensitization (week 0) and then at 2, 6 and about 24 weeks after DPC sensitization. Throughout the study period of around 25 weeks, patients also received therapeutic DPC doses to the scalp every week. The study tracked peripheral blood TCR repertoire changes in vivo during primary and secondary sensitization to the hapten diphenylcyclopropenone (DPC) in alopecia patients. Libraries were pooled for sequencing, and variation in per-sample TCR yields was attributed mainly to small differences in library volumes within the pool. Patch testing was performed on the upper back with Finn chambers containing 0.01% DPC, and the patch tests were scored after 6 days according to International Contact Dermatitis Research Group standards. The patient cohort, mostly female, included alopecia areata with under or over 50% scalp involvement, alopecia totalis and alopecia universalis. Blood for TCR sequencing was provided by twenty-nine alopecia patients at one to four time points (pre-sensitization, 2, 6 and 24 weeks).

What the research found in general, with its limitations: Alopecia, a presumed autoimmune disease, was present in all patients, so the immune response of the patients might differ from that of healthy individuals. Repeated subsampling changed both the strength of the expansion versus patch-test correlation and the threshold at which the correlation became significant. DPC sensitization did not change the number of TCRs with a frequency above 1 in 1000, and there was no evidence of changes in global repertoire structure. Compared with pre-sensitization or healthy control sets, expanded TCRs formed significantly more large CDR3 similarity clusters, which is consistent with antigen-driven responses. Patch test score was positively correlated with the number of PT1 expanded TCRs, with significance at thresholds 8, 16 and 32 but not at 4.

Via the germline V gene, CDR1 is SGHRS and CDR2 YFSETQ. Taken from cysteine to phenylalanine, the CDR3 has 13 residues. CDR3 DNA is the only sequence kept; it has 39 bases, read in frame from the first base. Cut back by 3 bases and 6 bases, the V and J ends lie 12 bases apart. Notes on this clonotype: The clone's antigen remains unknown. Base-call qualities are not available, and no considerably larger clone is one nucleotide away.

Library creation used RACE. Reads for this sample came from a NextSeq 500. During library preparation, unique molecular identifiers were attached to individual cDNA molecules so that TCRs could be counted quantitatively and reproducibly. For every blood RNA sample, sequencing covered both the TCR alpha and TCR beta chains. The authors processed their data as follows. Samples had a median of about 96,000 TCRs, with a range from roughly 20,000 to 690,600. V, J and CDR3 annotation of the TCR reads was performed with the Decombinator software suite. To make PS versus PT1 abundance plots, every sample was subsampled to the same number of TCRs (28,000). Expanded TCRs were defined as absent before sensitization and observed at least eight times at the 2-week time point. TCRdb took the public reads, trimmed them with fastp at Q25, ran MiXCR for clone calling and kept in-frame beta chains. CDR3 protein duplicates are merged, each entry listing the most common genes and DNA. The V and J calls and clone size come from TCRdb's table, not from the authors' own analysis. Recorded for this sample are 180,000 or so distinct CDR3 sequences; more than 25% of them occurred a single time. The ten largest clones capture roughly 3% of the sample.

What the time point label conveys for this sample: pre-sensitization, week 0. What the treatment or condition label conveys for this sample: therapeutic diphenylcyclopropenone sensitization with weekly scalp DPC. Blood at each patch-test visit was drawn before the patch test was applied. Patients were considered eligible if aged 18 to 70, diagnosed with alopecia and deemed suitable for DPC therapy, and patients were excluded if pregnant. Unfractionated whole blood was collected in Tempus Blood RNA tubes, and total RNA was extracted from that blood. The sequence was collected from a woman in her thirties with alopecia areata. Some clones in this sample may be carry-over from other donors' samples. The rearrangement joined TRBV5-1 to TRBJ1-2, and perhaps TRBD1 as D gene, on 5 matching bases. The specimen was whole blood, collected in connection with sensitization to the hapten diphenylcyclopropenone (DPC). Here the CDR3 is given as CASSWKGVDGYTF. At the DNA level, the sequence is TGCGCCAGCAGCTGGAAAGGGGTTGATGGCTACACCTTC. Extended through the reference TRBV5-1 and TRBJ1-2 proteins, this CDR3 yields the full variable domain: KAGVTQTPRYLIKTRGQQVTLSCSPISGHRSVSWYQQTPGQGLQFLFEYFSETQRNKGNFPGRFSGRQFSNSRSEMNVSTLELGDSALYLCASSWKGVDGYTFGSGTRLTVV.